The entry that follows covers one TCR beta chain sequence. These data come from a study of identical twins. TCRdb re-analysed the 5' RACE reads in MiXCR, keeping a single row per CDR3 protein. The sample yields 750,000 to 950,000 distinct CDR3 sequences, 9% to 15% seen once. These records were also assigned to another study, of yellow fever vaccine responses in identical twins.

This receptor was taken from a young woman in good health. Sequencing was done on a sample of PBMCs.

CDR3 in amino acids: CASKLTGTYNEQFF. As DNA, the CDR3 is TGTGCCAGCAAACTGACAGGAACCTACAATGAGCAGTTCTTC. This chain uses TRBV6-1 with TRBJ2-1; D may be TRBD1 (6 bases). V lost 7 bases and J lost 2, with 12 bases in between. This CDR3 has 14 residues. Per germline, CDR1 MNHNS and CDR2 SASEGT.